A single sample gave rise to the 2 T cell receptor beta chains below, sequenced in a study of tissue T cells after allogeneic stem cell transplantation. Enrolled prospectively were adult allogeneic hematopoietic cell transplant recipients whose graft-versus-host disease was steroid-refractory. Assay: immunoSEQ multiplex PCR; the TCRdb copy retains only in-frame clones and omits some. The sample has approximately 2,700 clones; 55% to 65% are singletons. The specimen comprised duodenal tissue, sampled at autopsy. The receptors stem from a male patient at least 60 years old with steroid-refractory graft-versus-host disease after an allogeneic stem cell transplant. The T cells may partly be graft donor cells.

The V gene is TRBV6-5, the J gene TRBJ1-6; TRBD1 agrees at 9 bases. Germline V gene data show CDR1 as MNHEY and CDR2 as SVGAGI. The CDR3 is 15 amino acids. The J segment lost 7 bases and the V segment lost 6 bases, leaving 7 bases of the junction unmatched. This CDR3 reads CASSSSGTGNSPLHF. DNA of the CDR3: TGTGCCAGCAGCTCGTCCGGGACAGGGAATTCACCCCTCCACTTT.

The chain uses TRBV15 and TRBJ2-1; TRBD2 is a possible D gene (7 bases). The CDR3 is made up of 14 amino acids. Deletions cut 4 bases from V and 6 bases from J, with 13 bases between. The germline CDR1 and CDR2 sequences are LNHNV and YYDKDF (reference sequence). CDR3 loop: CATSTRGGGNEQFF. Here the CDR3 DNA reads TGTGCCACCAGCACCCGAGGGGGGGGCAATGAGCAGTTCTTC.